This T cell receptor beta chain was observed in a study of T-cell reconstitution after alpha-beta-depleted transplantation in children. Preparation of the TCRbeta library used unique molecular identifiers. A single record per CDR3 protein comes from TCRdb applying MiXCR to the PCR reads. This sample has hundreds of thousands of distinct CDR3 sequences; about 12% occur once, and the top ten carry over 2.5%. This CDR3 region has 19 residues. The V gene's germline CDR1 is SGHAT and CDR2 FQDESV (reference sequence). V lost 1 base and J lost 4, with 25 bases in between. The TCR sequence derives from a human donor who donated a stem cell graft to a child with acute lymphoblastic leukemia. Material: PBMCs from the stem cell graft donor, obtained from the stem cell graft. V and J are TRBV11-1 and TRBJ1-2; no clear D. The CDR3 nucleotides read TGTGCCAGCAGCTTAGTCTGGACGCAGCCTGACCGAACCGGCTATGGCTACACCTTC. Protein sequence: CASSLVWTQPDRTGYGYTF.